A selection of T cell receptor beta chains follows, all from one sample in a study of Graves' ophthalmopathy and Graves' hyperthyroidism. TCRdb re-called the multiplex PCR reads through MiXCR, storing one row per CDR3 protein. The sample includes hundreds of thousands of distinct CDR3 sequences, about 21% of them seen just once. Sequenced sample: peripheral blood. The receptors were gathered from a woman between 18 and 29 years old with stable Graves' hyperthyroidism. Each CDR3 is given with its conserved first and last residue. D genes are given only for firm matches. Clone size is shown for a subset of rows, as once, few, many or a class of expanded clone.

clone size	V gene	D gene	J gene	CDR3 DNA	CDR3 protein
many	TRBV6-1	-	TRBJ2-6	TGTGCCAGCATTGGGCTCCAGGGACACTCTGGGGCCAACGTCCTGACTTTC	CASIGLQGHSGANVLTF
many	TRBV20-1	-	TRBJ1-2	TGCAGTGTCATGGACAGTAACTATGGCTACACCTTC	CSVMDSNYGYTF
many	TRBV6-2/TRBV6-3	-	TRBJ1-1	TGTGCCAGCAGGGGAGACAGTCACACTGAAGCTTTCTTT	CASRGDSHTEAFF
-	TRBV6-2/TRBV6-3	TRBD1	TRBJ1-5	TGTGCCAGCAGGCGGGACAGTGGGGCGGGCAATCAGCCCCAGCATTTT	CASRRDSGAGNQPQHF
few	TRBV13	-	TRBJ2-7	TGTGCCAGCAGCTTAGCTGAGAGGGTGTACGAGCAGTACTTC	CASSLAERVYEQYF
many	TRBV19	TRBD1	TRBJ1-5	TGTGCCAGTAGTCCGACAGGGGGGAGCAATCAGCCCCAGCATTTT	CASSPTGGSNQPQHF
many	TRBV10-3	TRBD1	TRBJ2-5	TGTGCCATCAGAGCTACGGACAGGGGGCGGGAGACCCAGTACTTC	CAIRATDRGRETQYF
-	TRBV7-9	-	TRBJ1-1	TGTGCCAGCAGCCGAGGACCTCCAGAAGCTTTCTTT	CASSRGPPEAFF
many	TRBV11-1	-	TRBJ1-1	TGTGCCAGCCAACTCCTATCGAACACTGAAGCTTTCTTT	CASQLLSNTEAFF
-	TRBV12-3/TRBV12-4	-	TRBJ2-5	TGTGCCAGCACCCCAGGACGAATTTCCCAAGAGACCCAGTACTTC	CASTPGRISQETQYF
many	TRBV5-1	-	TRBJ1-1	TGCGCCAGCAGCTTGTCAGGCGGGAATGGGAACACTGAAGCTTTCTTT	CASSLSGGNGNTEAFF
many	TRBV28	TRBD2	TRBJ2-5	TGTGCCAGCACCGGGACTAGCGGGAGGGCCGTGTCCGAGACCCAGTACTTC	CASTGTSGRAVSETQYF
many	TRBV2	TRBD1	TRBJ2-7	TGTGCCAGCAGGGGGACAGGGGGTGCCTACGAGCAGTACTTC	CASRGTGGAYEQYF
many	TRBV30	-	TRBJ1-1	TGTGCCTGGAGTCAGGGAATGAACACTGAAGCTTTCTTT	CAWSQGMNTEAFF
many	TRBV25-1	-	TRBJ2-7	TGTGCCAGCAGTGCTAGCGAGAGCTCCTACGAGCAGTACTTC	CASSASESSYEQYF
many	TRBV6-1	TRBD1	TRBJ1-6	TGTGCCAGCACCCAACCCTCGGGACAGTATAATTCACCCCTCCACTTT	CASTQPSGQYNSPLHF
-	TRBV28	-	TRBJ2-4	TGTGCCAGCGCCGGGGGCGGAGAAAACATTCAGTACTTC	CASAGGGENIQYF
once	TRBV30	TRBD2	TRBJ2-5	TGTGCCTGGAGTTCGGGGGAGGGTTACCAAGAGACCCAGTACTTC	CAWSSGEGYQETQYF
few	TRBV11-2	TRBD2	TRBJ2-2	TGTGCCAGCAGCCCTTATAGCGGGAGGGCCCCTCGTGGCACCGGGGAGCTGTTTTTT	CASSPYSGRAPRGTGELFF
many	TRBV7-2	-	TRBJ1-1	TGTGCCAGCAGCCCGGGACGGACGAACACTGAAGCTTTCTTT	CASSPGRTNTEAFF
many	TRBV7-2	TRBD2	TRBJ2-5	TGTGCCAGCAGCTTAGTAGCGGGGTTCCAAGAGACCCAGTACTTC	CASSLVAGFQETQYF
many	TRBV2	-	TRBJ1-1	TGTGCCAGCACCACGGACAGAAGGACTGAAGCTTTCTTT	CASTTDRRTEAFF
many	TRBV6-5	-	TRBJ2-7	TGTGCCAGCAGACCGGACGCCTACGAGCAGTACTTC	CASRPDAYEQYF
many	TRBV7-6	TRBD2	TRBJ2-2	TGTGCCAGCAGCCCGAAGACTAGCGGGAGGACGAACACCGGGGAGCTGTTTTTT	CASSPKTSGRTNTGELFF
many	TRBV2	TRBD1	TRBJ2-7	TGTGCCATCAACCGTCAGGGGGCCTACGAGCAGTACTTC	CAINRQGAYEQYF
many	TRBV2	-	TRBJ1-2	TGTGCCAGCAGGGCCGGGACACCGAAGAACTATGGCTACACCTTC	CASRAGTPKNYGYTF
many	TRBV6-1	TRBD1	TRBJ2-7	TGTGCCAGCAGGAATACAGGGGTCGAGCAGTACTTC	CASRNTGVEQYF
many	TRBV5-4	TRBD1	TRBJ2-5	TGTGCCAGCAGCTATCGGACAGGATTAGTGGAGACCCAGTACTTC	CASSYRTGLVETQYF
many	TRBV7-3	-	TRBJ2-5	TGTGCCAGCAGCTTAAACAGGGATGAGACCCAGTACTTC	CASSLNRDETQYF
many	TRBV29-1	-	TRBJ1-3	TGCAGCGTTGCTCTCAGGGCCGTCTCTGGAAACACCATATATTTT	CSVALRAVSGNTIYF
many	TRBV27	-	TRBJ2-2	TGTGTCAGCAGCCTGAACACCGGGGAGCTGTTTTTT	CVSSLNTGELFF
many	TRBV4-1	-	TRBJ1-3	TGCGCCAGCAGCCAAGTAGACATCTCTGGAAACACCATATATTTT	CASSQVDISGNTIYF
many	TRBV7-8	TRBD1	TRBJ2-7	TGTGCCAGCAGTATGGGGAGGACAGGGGCCTACGAGCAGTACTTC	CASSMGRTGAYEQYF
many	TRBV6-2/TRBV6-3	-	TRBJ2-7	TGTGCCAGCACCTTACCCGGAGGTATCTACGAGCAGTACTTC	CASTLPGGIYEQYF
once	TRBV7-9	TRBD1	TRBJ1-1	TGTGCCAGCAGCCAGGGACAGGGTTTGTACACTGAAGCTTTCTTT	CASSQGQGLYTEAFF
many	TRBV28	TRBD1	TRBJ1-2	TGTGCCAGCAAACAGGGGACGGACTATGGCTACACCTTC	CASKQGTDYGYTF
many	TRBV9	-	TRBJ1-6	TGTGCCAGCAGCGCTTCCCTGGGGAATTCACCCCTCCACTTT	CASSASLGNSPLHF
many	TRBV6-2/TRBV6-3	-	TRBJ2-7	TGTGCCGGACGGACTACAAGCTCCTACGAGCAGTACTTC	CAGRTTSSYEQYF
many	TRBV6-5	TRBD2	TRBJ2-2	TGTGCCAGCAGTCTCCTAGCGGGAGGGACCGGGGAGCTGTTTTTT	CASSLLAGGTGELFF
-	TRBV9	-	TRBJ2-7	TGTGCCAGCAGCGTAGAAGGGACGGCCTACGAGCAGTACTTC	CASSVEGTAYEQYF
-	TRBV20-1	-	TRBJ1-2	TGCAGTGCTAGAGATGCGGGTTATGACTACACCTTC	CSARDAGYDYTF
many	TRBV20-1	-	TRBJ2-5	TGCAGTGCTAGGAGGGGGATGTGGGAGACCCAGTACTTC	CSARRGMWETQYF
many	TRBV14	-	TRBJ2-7	TGTGCCAGCAGCGAGTTCCCCGGGACGACCTACGAGCAGTACTTC	CASSEFPGTTYEQYF
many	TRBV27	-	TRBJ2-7	TGTGCCAGCAGTTTAAGCAGGGGTTACGGCGAGCAGTACTTC	CASSLSRGYGEQYF
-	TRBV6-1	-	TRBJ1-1	TGTGCCAGCAGTGAAATGGGCAGGGTGGGCACTGAAGCTTTCTTT	CASSEMGRVGTEAFF